This entry lists 21 T cell receptor beta chains sequenced from one sample in a study of CXCR3-negative and CXCR3-positive naive CD8 T cells. The antigens these receptors bind are not known. Whole-study findings and limits: CXCR3-positive naive cells carried more hydrophobic TRB CDR3s than CXCR3-negative ones.

All TRB cDNA libraries came from 5' RACE performed with UMI labels. TCRdb derives one entry per CDR3 protein from the 5' RACE reads, leaving out DNA. Seen in this sample are under 150,000 distinct CDR3 sequences; the ten most common clones hold under 0.75%. Input material: naive CXCR3+ CD8+ T cells from blood. Subset given: CD45RO-CCR7+CD27+CD95- naive CD8+ T cells expressing CXCR3 (TNR3+). The receptors were gathered from a human donor in good health. Some clones in this sample may be carry-over from other donors' samples.

This chain links TRBV5-1 with TRBJ1-2; TCRdb names TRBD1, which stays unverified in the absence of DNA. This CDR3 region has 12 residues. Germline assignment: CDR1 SGHRS and CDR2 YFSETQ. CDR3 region: CASSTGDYGYTF.

The chain recombines TRBV7-9 with TRBJ2-7; TCRdb outputs TRBD2, but without DNA this stays unchecked. Germline loops: CDR1 SEHNR, CDR2 FQNEAQ (reference sequence). This CDR3 spans 12 amino acids. This CDR3 reads CASSTTSYEQYF.

This rearrangement joins TRBV29-1 to TRBJ1-2; the D call of TRBD1 rests on TCRdb alone, since no DNA is present to check it. Germline V gene lookup returns CDR1 SQVTM and CDR2 ANQGSEA. This CDR3 region has 13 residues. Here the CDR3 reads CSVDQGGYYGYTF.

J is TRBJ2-7 and V is TRBV10-2; lacking DNA, the TRBD2 call made by TCRdb goes unchecked. The germline V gene encodes CDR1 WSHSY and CDR2 SAAADI. The CDR3 covers 16 residues. Here the CDR3 reads CASRTSGRGVTYEQYF.

The J gene is TRBJ2-7, the V gene TRBV5-1; TCRdb's D gene call, TRBD1, goes unchecked for lack of DNA. Germline values: CDR1 SGHRS, CDR2 YFSETQ. This CDR3 has 16 residues. The CDR3 spells CASSAQGTDQTYEQYF.

The chain is built from TRBV10-3 and TRBJ2-5; TCRdb picks TRBD2, but there is no DNA to check that call. This CDR3 spans 14 amino acids. Germline assignment: CDR1 ENHRY and CDR2 SYGVKD. CDR3 sequence reads: CAISREREKKTQYF.

The chain uses TRBV5-6 and TRBJ1-5. Germline CDR1 SGHDT, CDR2 YYEEEE. This CDR3 is built from 13 residues. CDR3 residues: CASSLAEDQPQHF.

CDR3 region: CASRPGQGIQPQHF. The chain uses TRBV2 and TRBJ1-5; TCRdb reports TRBD1, a call that lacks DNA to check it against. The CDR3 contains 14 residues. CDR1 is SNHLY and CDR2 is FYNNEI in the germline V gene.

The chain joins TRBV29-1 to TRBJ1-2. The CDR3 is 11 residues long. Germline-derived CDR1 and CDR2 are SQVTM and ANQGSEA. CDR3 amino acids: CSVPWTAGYTF.

CDR3 region: CASRMRLTTTYEQYF. The chain links TRBV19 to TRBJ2-7. The germline CDR1 and CDR2 sequences are LNHDA and SQIVND (reference sequence). CDR3 length: 15 residues. Full variable domain (rest looked up from reference TRBV19 and TRBJ2-7): DGGITQSPKYLFRKEGQNVTLSCEQNLNHDAMYWYRQDPGQGLRLIYYSQIVNDFQKGDIAEGYSVSREKKESFPLTVTSAQKNPTAFYLCASRMRLTTTYEQYFGPGTRLTVT.

This rearrangement joins TRBV5-1 to TRBJ2-2; lacking DNA, the TRBD2 call made by TCRdb goes unchecked. The CDR3 sequence is 18 residues long. Germline-derived CDR1 and CDR2 are SGHRS and YFSETQ. The chain's CDR3 is CASSSTSGRAVDTGELFF.

V gene TRBV29-1 combines with J gene TRBJ2-3; TCRdb indicates TRBD1, and absent DNA this call remains unverified. CDR3 length: 15 residues. Germline loops: CDR1 SQVTM, CDR2 ANQGSEA. The chain's CDR3 is CSVEPGQGIPDTQYF.

This chain connects TRBV7-9 to TRBJ1-1; TCRdb's D call of TRBD1 is untestable without DNA. The CDR3 is 13 residues long. From germline, CDR1 is SEHNR and CDR2 FQNEAQ (reference sequence). The chain's CDR3 is CAWGDSERTEAFF.

The chain recombines TRBV20-1 with TRBJ1-4. There are 13 residues in the CDR3. Germline values: CDR1 DFQATT, CDR2 SNEGSKA (reference sequence). The CDR3: CSARDVLNEKLFF.

The V call is TRBV7-2, the J call TRBJ1-2. Germline V lookup: CDR1 SGHTA, CDR2 FQGNSA. This CDR3 comprises 11 residues. The CDR3 here is CASSLGGGYTF.

The J gene is TRBJ2-3, the V gene TRBV6-2 or TRBV6-3; TCRdb designates TRBD2, a call that cannot be tested without DNA. Germline V gives CDR1 MNHEY, CDR2 SVGEGT. The CDR3 is made up of 18 amino acids. CDR3 protein: CASSLSGRYSDLTDTQYF.

The V and J genes are TRBV12-3 or TRBV12-4 and TRBJ2-7. This CDR3 is 14 amino acids long. The CDR3 spells CASSLLGGSYEQYF.

The rearrangement uses TRBV29-1 and TRBJ2-7; TCRdb proposes TRBD1, but this gene call is untestable without DNA. The germline CDR1 and CDR2 sequences are SQVTM and ANQGSEA. The CDR3 loop spans 14 amino acids. The CDR3 reads CSVEHQGASYEQYF.

The chain employs TRBV5-8 and TRBJ2-7; TCRdb names TRBD1, which stays unverified in the absence of DNA. The CDR3 loop spans 14 amino acids. Looked up from germline, CDR1 is SGHTS and CDR2 is YDEGEE. CDR3 loop: CASSLAGAPYEQYF.

The rearrangement links TRBV29-1 to TRBJ1-1; checking the TCRdb D call of TRBD1 is not possible without DNA. The V gene's germline CDR1 is SQVTM and CDR2 ANQGSEA. The CDR3 length is 15 residues. The CDR3 region is CSVEDFRTGAGGAFF.

The chain employs TRBV29-1 and TRBJ1-1; the TRBD1 assignment by TCRdb is unverifiable without DNA. The CDR3 contains 15 residues. In germline, CDR1 is SQVTM, CDR2 ANQGSEA. The CDR3 region is CSGRGTGDMNTEAFF.